This T cell receptor beta chain originates from a study of cytotoxic CD8 clonotypes in ibrutinib-treated CLL. V was cut by 2 bases and J by 0 bases, with 17 bases left in between. This CDR3 comprises 18 residues. CDR1 is SEHNR and CDR2 is FQNEAQ in the germline V gene (reference sequence). The table came from immunoSEQ multiplex PCR; TCRdb's copy has only in-frame clones and leaves some out. This table holds approximately 57,000 clones, around 60% found once. This clone was seen many times. The specimen was PBMCs, collected after 24 months of ibrutinib treatment. The chain employs TRBV7-9 and TRBJ1-3; D unresolved. This clonotype was sampled from a human donor with chronic lymphocytic leukemia. The CDR3 region has the DNA TGTGCCAGCAGCTTAATGCCACAAACGATTTACTCTGGAAACACCATATATTTT. Translated, it gives CASSLMPQTIYSGNTIYF.